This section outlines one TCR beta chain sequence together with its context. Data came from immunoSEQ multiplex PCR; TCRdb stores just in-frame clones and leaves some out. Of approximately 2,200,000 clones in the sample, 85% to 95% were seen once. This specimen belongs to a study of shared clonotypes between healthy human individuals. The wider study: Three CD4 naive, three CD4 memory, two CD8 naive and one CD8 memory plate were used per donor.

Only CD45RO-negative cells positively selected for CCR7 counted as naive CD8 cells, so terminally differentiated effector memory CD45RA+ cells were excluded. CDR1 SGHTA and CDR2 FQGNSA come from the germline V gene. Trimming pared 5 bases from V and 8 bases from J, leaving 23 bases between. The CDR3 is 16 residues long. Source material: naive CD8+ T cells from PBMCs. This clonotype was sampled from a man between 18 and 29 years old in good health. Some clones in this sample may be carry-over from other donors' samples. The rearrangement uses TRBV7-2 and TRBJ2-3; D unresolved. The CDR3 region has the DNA TGTGCCAGCAGCCTCCCGGACCTGAGCATCGATGTTACGCAGTATTTT. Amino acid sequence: CASSLPDLSIDVTQYF.